This T cell receptor beta chain was captured in a study of cytomegalovirus exposure and HLA in healthy donors. PCR used 60 Vbeta primers and 13 Jbeta primers. Method: immunoSEQ multiplex PCR; TCRdb's copy keeps in-frame clones and lacks some. The record lists around 100,000 clones, of which the ten most abundant hold 3.7%. Samples came from healthy bone marrow donors. Germline V CDR1 and CDR2: SGHRS, YFSETQ. This CDR3 comprises 16 residues. V was pared by 2 bases and J by 1 base, with 4 bases of the junction left unmatched. The sequence derives from a man between 25 and 39 years old in good health and CMV-seronegative. The specimen was PBMCs. The rearrangement links TRBV5-1 to TRBJ2-5; TRBD2 agrees at 11 bases. The CDR3 DNA reads as TGCGCCAGCAGCTTTAGTAGCGGGGGGGCCCAAGAGACCCAGTACTTC. Its protein product is CASSFSSGGAQETQYF.